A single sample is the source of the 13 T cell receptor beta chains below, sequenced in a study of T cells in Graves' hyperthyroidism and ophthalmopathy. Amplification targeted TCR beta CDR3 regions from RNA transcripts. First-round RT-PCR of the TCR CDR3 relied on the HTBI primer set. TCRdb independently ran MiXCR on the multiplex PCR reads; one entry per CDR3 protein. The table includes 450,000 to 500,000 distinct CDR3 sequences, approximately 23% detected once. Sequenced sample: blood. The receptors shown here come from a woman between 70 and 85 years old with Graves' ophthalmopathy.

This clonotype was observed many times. DNA of the CDR3: TGTGCCAGCAGCCCGACGGGAACAAACACTGAAGCTTTCTTT. It codes for CASSPTGTNTEAFF. V usage is TRBV12-3 or TRBV12-4 and J usage is TRBJ1-1; the D is unclear. V was trimmed by 6 bases and J by 2 bases, leaving 13 bases between them. CDR3 length equals 14 residues.

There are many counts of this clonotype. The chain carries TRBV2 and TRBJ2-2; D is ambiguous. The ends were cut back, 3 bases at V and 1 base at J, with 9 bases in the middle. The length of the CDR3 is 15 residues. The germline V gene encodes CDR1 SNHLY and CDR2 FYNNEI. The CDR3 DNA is TGTGCCAGCAGTGAGAACGGCCTGAACACCGGGGAGCTGTTTTTT. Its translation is CASSENGLNTGELFF.

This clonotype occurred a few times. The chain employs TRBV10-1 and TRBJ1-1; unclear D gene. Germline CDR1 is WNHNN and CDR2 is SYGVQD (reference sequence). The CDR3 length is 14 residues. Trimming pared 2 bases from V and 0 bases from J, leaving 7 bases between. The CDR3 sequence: CASSESGLNTEAFF. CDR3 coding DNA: TGCGCCAGCAGTGAGAGCGGATTGAACACTGAAGCTTTCTTT.

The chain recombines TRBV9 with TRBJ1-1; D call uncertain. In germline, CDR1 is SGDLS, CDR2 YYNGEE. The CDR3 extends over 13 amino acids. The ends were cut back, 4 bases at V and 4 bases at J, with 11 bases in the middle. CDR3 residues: CASSSMGGTEAFF. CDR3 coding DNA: TGTGCCAGCAGCTCGATGGGAGGCACTGAAGCTTTCTTT.

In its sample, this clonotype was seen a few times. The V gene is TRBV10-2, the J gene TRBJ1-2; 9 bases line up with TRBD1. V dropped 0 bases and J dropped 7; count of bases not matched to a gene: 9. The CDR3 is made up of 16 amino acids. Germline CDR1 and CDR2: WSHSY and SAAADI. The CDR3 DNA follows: TGCGCCAGCAGTGAGTCTGGGACAGGGCTCCCTAGTGGCTACACCTTC. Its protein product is CASSESGTGLPSGYTF.

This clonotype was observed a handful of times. Here the CDR3 DNA reads TGTGCCAGCAGCGTAGGATCTAGCGGGAACTACGAGCAGTACTTC. The encoded protein is CASSVGSSGNYEQYF. The rearrangement links TRBV9 to TRBJ2-7; 9 bases fit TRBD2. The CDR3 is 15 amino acids. Germline trimming cut 0 bases from V and 3 bases from J; bases unmatched to any gene: 4. CDR1 and CDR2 (germline): SGDLS, YYNGEE.

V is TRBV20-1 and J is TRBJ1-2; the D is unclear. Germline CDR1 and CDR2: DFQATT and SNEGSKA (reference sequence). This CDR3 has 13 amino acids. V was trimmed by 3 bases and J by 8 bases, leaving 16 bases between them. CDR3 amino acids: CSARPYPELGYTF. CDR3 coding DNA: TGCAGTGCTAGGCCATACCCGGAGCTAGGCTACACCTTC.

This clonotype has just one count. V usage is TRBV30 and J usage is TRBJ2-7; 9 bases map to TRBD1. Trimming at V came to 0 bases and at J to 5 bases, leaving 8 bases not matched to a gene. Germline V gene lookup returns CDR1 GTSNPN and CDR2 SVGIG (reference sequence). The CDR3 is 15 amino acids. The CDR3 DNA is TGTGCCTGGAGTGTAAGTACAGGGGGCATCGACGAGCAGTACTTC. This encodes CAWSVSTGGIDEQYF. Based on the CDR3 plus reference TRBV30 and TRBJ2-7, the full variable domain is SQTIHQWPATLVQPVGSPLSLECTVEGTSNPNLYWYRQAAGRGLQLLFYSVGIGQISSEVPQNLSASRPQDRQFILSSKKLLLSDSGFYLCAWSVSTGGIDEQYFGPGTRLTVT.

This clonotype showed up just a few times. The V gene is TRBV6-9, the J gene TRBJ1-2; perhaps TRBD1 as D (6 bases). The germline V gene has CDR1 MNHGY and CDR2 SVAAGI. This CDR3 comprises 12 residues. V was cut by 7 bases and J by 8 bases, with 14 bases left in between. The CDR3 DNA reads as TGTGCCAGCAAATCTACAGGGAAAGGCTACACCTTC. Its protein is CASKSTGKGYTF.

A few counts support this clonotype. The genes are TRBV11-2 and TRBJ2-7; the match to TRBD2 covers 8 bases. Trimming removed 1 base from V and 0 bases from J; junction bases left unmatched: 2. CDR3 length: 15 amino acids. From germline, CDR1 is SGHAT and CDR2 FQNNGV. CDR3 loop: CASSLALAASYEQYF. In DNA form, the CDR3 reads TGTGCCAGCAGCTTAGCACTAGCGGCCTCCTACGAGCAGTACTTC. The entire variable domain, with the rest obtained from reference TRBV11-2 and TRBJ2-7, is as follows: EAGVAQSPRYKIIEKRQSVAFWCNPISGHATLYWYQQILGQGPKLLIQFQNNGVVDDSQLPKDRFSAERLKGVDSTLKIQPAKLEDSAVYLCASSLALAASYEQYFGPGTRLTVT.

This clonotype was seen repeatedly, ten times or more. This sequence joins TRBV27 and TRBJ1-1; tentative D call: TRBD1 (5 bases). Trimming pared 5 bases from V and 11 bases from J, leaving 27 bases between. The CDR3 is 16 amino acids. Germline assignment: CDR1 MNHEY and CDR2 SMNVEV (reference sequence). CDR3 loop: CASSLGVGRGGFFAFF. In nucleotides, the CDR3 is TGTGCCAGCAGTCTCGGGGTGGGGAGGGGCGGGTTTTTCGCTTTCTTT.

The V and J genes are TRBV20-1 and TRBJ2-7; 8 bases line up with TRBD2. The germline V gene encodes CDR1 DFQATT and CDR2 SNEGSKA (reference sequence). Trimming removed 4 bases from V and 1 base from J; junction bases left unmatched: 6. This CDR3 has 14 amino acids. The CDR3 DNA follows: TGCAGTGCTACTCCCGGGACTAGGTCCTACGAGCAGTACTTC. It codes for CSATPGTRSYEQYF.

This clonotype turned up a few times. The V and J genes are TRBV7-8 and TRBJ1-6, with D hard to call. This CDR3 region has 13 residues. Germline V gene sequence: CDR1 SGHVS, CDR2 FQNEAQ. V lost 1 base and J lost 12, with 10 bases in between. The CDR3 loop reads CASSLGATGPLHF. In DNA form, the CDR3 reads TGTGCCAGCAGCTTAGGAGCTACGGGACCCCTCCACTTT.